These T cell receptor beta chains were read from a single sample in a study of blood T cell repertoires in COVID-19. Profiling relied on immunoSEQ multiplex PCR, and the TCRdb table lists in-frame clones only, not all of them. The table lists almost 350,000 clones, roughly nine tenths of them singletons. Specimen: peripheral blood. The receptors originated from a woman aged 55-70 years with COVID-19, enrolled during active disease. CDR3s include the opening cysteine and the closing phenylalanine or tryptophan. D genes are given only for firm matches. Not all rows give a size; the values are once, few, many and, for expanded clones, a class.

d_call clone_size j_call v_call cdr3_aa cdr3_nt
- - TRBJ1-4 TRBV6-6 CASSIGGANEKLFF TGTGCCAGCAGCATAGGGGGGGCTAATGAAAAACTGTTTTTT
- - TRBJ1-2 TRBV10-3 CAISVGLNYGYTF TGTGCCATCAGTGTGGGCCTCAACTATGGCTACACCTTC
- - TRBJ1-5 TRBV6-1 CASSESTGPGWQPQHF TGTGCCAGCAGTGAAAGTACAGGTCCAGGGTGGCAGCCCCAGCATTTT
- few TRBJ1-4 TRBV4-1 CASSQPPREKLFF TGCGCCAGCAGCCAACCCCCGAGGGAAAAACTGTTTTTT
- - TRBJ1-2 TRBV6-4 CASPEGGRRYGYTF TGTGCCAGCCCCGAGGGAGGGCGCAGGTATGGCTACACCTTC
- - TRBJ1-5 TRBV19 CASRGQLNQPQHF TGTGCCAGTAGAGGACAGCTAAATCAGCCCCAGCATTTT
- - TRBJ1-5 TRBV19 CASSSQGRQPQHF TGTGCCAGTAGTTCCCAGGGGCGACAGCCCCAGCATTTT
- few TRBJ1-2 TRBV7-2 CASSLYSAGAGGYTF TGTGCCAGCAGCTTATATTCAGCTGGGGCGGGAGGCTACACCTTC
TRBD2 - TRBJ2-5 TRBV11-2 CASSLVGLAGVGQETQYF TGTGCCAGCAGCTTAGTAGGGCTAGCGGGGGTGGGACAAGAGACCCAGTACTTC
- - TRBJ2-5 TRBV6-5 CASLGVQETQYF TGTGCCAGCCTCGGGGTCCAAGAGACCCAGTACTTC
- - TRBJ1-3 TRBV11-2 CASAAVGGRFSGNTIYF TGTGCCAGCGCGGCAGTGGGAGGGAGGTTCTCTGGAAACACCATATATTTT
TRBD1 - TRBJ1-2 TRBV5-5 CASSSSQGVANYGYTF TGTGCCAGCAGCTCGTCGCAGGGGGTAGCTAACTATGGCTACACCTTC
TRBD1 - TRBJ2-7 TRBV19 CASSIATGLGFYEQYF TGTGCCAGTAGTATAGCGACAGGGCTCGGCTTTTACGAGCAGTACTTC
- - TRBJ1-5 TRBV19 CASSIESGNQPQHF TGTGCCAGTAGTATAGAGTCAGGCAATCAGCCCCAGCATTTT
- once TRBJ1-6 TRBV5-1 CASSLVPGTNSPLHF TGCGCCAGCAGCTTGGTTCCGGGGACAAATTCACCCCTCCACTTT